A selection of T cell receptor beta chains follows, all from one sample in a study of blood T cell repertoires in COVID-19. TCRdb's copy holds only in-frame clones and misses some; the assay was immunoSEQ multiplex PCR. This table holds about 180,000 clones, approximately 83% found once. The sample was peripheral blood. The source is a man aged 45-65 years with active or convalescent COVID-19. Both conserved end residues are part of each CDR3. A D gene is named only where the DNA matches it firmly. Only some rows state a clone size, as once, few, many or a class for expanded clones.

-	TRBV5-1	TRBD1	TRBJ2-7	CASSQPGQMGEQYF	TGCGCCAGCAGCCAACCGGGACAGATGGGCGAGCAGTACTTC
-	TRBV4-1	-	TRBJ2-3	CASSQDLVQGSDTQYF	TGCGCCAGCAGCCAAGATCTGGTACAGGGATCAGATACGCAGTATTTT
-	TRBV4-1	TRBD1	TRBJ2-7	CASSQDPTGPYEQYF	TGCGCCAGCAGCCAAGATCCGACAGGGCCCTACGAGCAGTACTTC
-	TRBV4-3	TRBD2	TRBJ2-3	CASSLGGTTDTQYF	TGCGCCAGCAGCCTCGGGGGGACCACAGATACGCAGTATTTT
-	TRBV3-1/TRBV3-2	-	TRBJ1-2	CASSQEWQGYKNGYTF	TGTGCCAGCAGCCAAGAATGGCAGGGGTACAAGAATGGCTACACCTTC
-	TRBV30	-	TRBJ1-5	CAWSGGGNQPQHF	TGTGCCTGGAGCGGGGGAGGGAATCAGCCCCAGCATTTT
-	TRBV30	-	TRBJ1-1	CAWKRILVLNTEAFF	TGTGCCTGGAAGCGAATTTTAGTCTTGAACACTGAAGCTTTCTTT
-	TRBV9	-	TRBJ1-5	CASSVGADQPQHF	TGTGCCAGCAGCGTTGGCGCGGATCAGCCCCAGCATTTT
-	TRBV7-9	-	TRBJ1-6	CASSSERGGGISPLHF	TGTGCCAGCAGCTCAGAGAGGGGCGGAGGGATTTCACCCCTCCACTTT
-	TRBV7-2	-	TRBJ2-1	CASSLASVRNRKYNEQFF	TGTGCCAGCAGCTTAGCGTCTGTGCGGAACCGGAAATACAATGAGCAGTTCTTC
-	TRBV10-3	-	TRBJ1-1	CAISEYVARLTVNTEAFF	TGTGCCATCAGTGAATACGTCGCCCGCTTAACAGTGAACACTGAAGCTTTCTTT
-	TRBV27	TRBD2	TRBJ2-7	CASGLVYEQYF	TGTGCCAGCGGACTAGTCTACGAGCAGTACTTC
once	TRBV19	-	TRBJ1-1	CASRNPTGLNTEAFF	TGTGCCAGTAGGAACCCGACAGGTCTGAACACTGAAGCTTTCTTT
once	TRBV29-1	TRBD1	TRBJ1-2	CSVEPRDSLFNYGYTF	TGCAGCGTTGAACCCCGGGACAGTCTTTTTAACTATGGCTACACCTTC
once	TRBV30	TRBD2	TRBJ2-3	CAWSVRVSLAGGQADTQYF	TGTGCCTGGAGTGTACGTGTATCGCTAGCGGGGGGGCAGGCAGATACGCAGTATTTT
many	TRBV29-1	TRBD1	TRBJ1-1	CSASLGQGGTEAFF	TGCAGCGCTTCACTAGGACAGGGTGGCACTGAAGCTTTCTTT
-	TRBV7-9	-	TRBJ1-4	CASSPDTANEKLFF	TGTGCCAGCAGCCCGGACACCGCGAATGAAAAACTGTTTTTT
-	TRBV6-5	TRBD1	TRBJ2-7	CASRRGDRATYEQYF	TGTGCCAGCAGGAGGGGGGACAGGGCCACCTACGAGCAGTACTTC
-	TRBV4-3	-	TRBJ1-1	CASSLGGPSGTEAFF	TGCGCCAGCAGTCTAGGCGGTCCATCGGGCACTGAAGCTTTCTTT
-	TRBV19	-	TRBJ2-5	CASTSSGAGEETQYF	TGTGCCAGTACCTCATCAGGGGCCGGTGAAGAGACCCAGTACTTC
-	TRBV2	TRBD2	TRBJ2-7	CASSEIASGAYEQYF	TGTGCCAGCAGTGAAATCGCTAGCGGGGCCTACGAGCAGTACTTC
-	TRBV19	-	TRBJ1-5	CASNDRPYSNQPQHF	TGTGCCAGTAATGACAGGCCTTATAGCAATCAGCCCCAGCATTTT
-	TRBV3-1/TRBV3-2	-	TRBJ2-6	CASSYTGANVLTF	TGTGCCAGCAGCTACACTGGGGCCAACGTCCTGACTTTC
-	TRBV21-1	-	TRBJ1-2	CAAHRGLNYGYTF	TGTGCCGCCCACCGAGGCCTTAACTATGGCTACACCTTC
-	TRBV11-2	-	TRBJ1-1	CASSPSGVSAFF	TGTGCCAGCAGCCCCTCAGGGGTTTCAGCTTTCTTT
-	TRBV7-2	-	TRBJ1-5	CASSLVRDSNQPQHF	TGTGCCAGCAGCTTAGTACGGGATAGCAATCAGCCCCAGCATTTT
-	TRBV19	TRBD1	TRBJ1-5	CASGTGANNQPQHF	TGTGCCAGTGGGACAGGGGCTAACAATCAGCCCCAGCATTTT
-	TRBV9	TRBD1	TRBJ1-5	CASSAGGGSNQPQHF	TGTGCCAGCAGCGCAGGGGGCGGAAGCAATCAGCCCCAGCATTTT
-	TRBV18	TRBD1	TRBJ1-1	CASSPQTGVLNTEAFF	TGTGCCAGCTCACCACAAACAGGGGTATTGAACACTGAAGCTTTCTTT
-	TRBV3-1/TRBV3-2	TRBD2	TRBJ2-7	CASSQRTMTSSSYEQYF	TGTGCCAGCAGCCAACGGACCATGACTAGCAGCTCCTACGAGCAGTACTTC
-	TRBV10-1	-	TRBJ2-3	CASSELGGRTDTQYF	TGCGCCAGCAGTGAGTTAGGCGGGCGCACAGATACGCAGTATTTT
-	TRBV7-7	TRBD2	TRBJ2-1	CASSPMGSGAYNEQFF	TGTGCCAGCAGCCCGATGGGGAGCGGGGCCTACAATGAGCAGTTCTTC
few	TRBV13	TRBD1	TRBJ2-5	CASSLTGGLGPQETQYF	TGTGCCAGCAGCTTAACAGGGGGGCTAGGTCCCCAAGAGACCCAGTACTTC
few	TRBV19	-	TRBJ1-1	CASSTTLTGPGGAFF	TGTGCCAGTAGTACAACCCTAACAGGGCCTGGTGGAGCTTTCTTT
-	TRBV13	TRBD1	TRBJ2-7	CASSKDRAYEQYF	TGTGCCAGCAGCAAGGACAGGGCCTACGAGCAGTACTTC
-	TRBV27	-	TRBJ1-2	CASSLSRDGNYGYTF	TGTGCCAGCAGTTTATCGCGGGATGGTAACTATGGCTACACCTTC
-	TRBV3-1/TRBV3-2	-	TRBJ2-3	CASSQDGDSVDTQYF	TGTGCCAGCAGCCAAGATGGGGACTCCGTAGATACGCAGTATTTT
-	TRBV11-3	TRBD2	TRBJ2-1	CASNQLAGGFEQFF	TGTGCCAGCAACCAACTAGCGGGGGGGTTCGAGCAGTTCTTC
-	TRBV11-2	TRBD1	TRBJ2-2	CASSLGWTGANTGELFF	TGTGCCAGCAGCTTGGGATGGACAGGCGCGAACACCGGGGAGCTGTTTTTT
-	TRBV5-4	TRBD1	TRBJ1-1	CASSPRDRVNTEAFF	TGTGCCAGCAGCCCCCGGGACAGGGTGAACACTGAAGCTTTCTTT
-	TRBV2	-	TRBJ2-5	CASSLTGIRETQYF	TGTGCCAGCAGTCTTACAGGGATTCGGGAGACCCAGTACTTC
-	TRBV25-1	TRBD1	TRBJ1-1	CASRDGARGPEAFF	TGTGCCAGCAGAGACGGGGCCAGGGGGCCTGAAGCTTTCTTT
few	TRBV4-2	-	TRBJ2-5	CASSQDWQGLQETQYF	TGTGCCAGCAGCCAAGATTGGCAGGGGTTGCAAGAGACCCAGTACTTC
-	TRBV18	-	TRBJ2-2	CASSPLLDKNTGELFF	TGTGCCAGCTCACCTCTATTAGACAAGAACACCGGGGAGCTGTTTTTT
-	TRBV4-2	-	TRBJ2-7	CASSQPGAGVTYEQYF	TGTGCCAGCAGCCAGCCAGGGGCGGGGGTGACCTACGAGCAGTACTTC
-	TRBV5-4	TRBD2	TRBJ2-1	CASSLELAGGKTIGSPQFF	TGTGCCAGCAGCTTGGAACTAGCGGGAGGGAAGACGATAGGGAGCCCGCAGTTCTTC
-	TRBV11-3	-	TRBJ2-7	CASSRLGTAGDEQYF	TGTGCCAGCAGCCGACTGGGGACCGCAGGGGACGAGCAGTACTTC
once	TRBV7-2	TRBD1	TRBJ1-4	CASSSWGQFNEKLFF	TGTGCCAGCAGCTCCTGGGGACAGTTTAATGAAAAACTGTTTTTT
-	TRBV2	TRBD1	TRBJ1-5	CASSASTGNQPQHF	TGTGCCAGCAGTGCTTCGACAGGGAATCAGCCCCAGCATTTT
-	TRBV28	TRBD1	TRBJ1-2	CASRNPLATGGGSGGYTF	TGTGCCAGCAGGAATCCCCTCGCTACAGGGGGCGGTTCGGGTGGCTACACCTTC
-	TRBV9	-	TRBJ2-3	CASSARTATDTQYF	TGTGCCAGCAGCGCCCGGACAGCGACAGATACGCAGTATTTT
-	TRBV24-1	TRBD2	TRBJ2-5	CATSDSSSGRLETQYF	TGTGCCACCAGTGATTCATCTAGCGGGAGATTGGAGACCCAGTACTTC
-	TRBV19	-	TRBJ1-5	CASQGLGGNQPQHF	TGTGCCAGTCAGGGGTTAGGAGGCAATCAGCCCCAGCATTTT
-	TRBV7-3	TRBD1	TRBJ2-1	CASSSTTGENEQFF	TGTGCCAGCAGCTCTACGACAGGGGAGAATGAGCAGTTCTTC
-	TRBV6-5	-	TRBJ1-3	CATTAGFGNTIYF	TGTGCCACTACTGCGGGGTTTGGAAACACCATATATTTT
-	TRBV6-5	TRBD2	TRBJ2-3	CASRRRGGDTQYF	TGTGCCAGCCGCCGGCGGGGGGGTGACACGCAGTATTTT
-	TRBV25-1	TRBD2	TRBJ2-5	CASSTSGIEQTQYF	TGTGCCAGCAGTACTAGCGGGATAGAGCAGACCCAGTACTTC
-	TRBV5-1	TRBD1	TRBJ1-2	CASSSSWDSLDGYTF	TGCGCCAGCAGCTCCTCCTGGGACAGTTTGGATGGCTACACCTTC
few	TRBV5-4	TRBD1	TRBJ1-4	CASSSGQGGEKLFF	TGTGCCAGCAGCTCGGGACAGGGTGGCGAAAAACTGTTTTTT